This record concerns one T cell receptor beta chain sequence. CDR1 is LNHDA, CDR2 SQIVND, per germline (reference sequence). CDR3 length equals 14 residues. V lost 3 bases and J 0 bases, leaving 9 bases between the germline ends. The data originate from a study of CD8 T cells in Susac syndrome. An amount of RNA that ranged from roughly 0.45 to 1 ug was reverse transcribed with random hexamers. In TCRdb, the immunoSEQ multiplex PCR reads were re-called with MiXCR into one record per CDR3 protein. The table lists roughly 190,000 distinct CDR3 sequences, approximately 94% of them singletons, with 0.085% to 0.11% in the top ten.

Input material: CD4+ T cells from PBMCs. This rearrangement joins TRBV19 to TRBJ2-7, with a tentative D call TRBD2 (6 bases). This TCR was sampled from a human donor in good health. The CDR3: CASSMVGSSYEQYF. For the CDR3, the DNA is TGTGCCAGTAGTATGGTCGGGAGCTCCTACGAGCAGTACTTC.